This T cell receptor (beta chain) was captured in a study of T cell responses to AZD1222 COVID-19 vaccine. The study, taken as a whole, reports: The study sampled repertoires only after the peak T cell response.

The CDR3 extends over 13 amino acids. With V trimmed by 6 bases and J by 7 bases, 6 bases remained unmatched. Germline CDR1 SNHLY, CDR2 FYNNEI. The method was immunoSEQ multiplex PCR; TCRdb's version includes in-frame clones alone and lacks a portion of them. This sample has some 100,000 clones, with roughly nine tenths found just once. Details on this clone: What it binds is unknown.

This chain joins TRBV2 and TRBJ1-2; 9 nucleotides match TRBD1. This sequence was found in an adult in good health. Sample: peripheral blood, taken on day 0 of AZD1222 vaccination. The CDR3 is CASRTGQGSGYTF. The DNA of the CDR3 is TGTGCCAGCAGGACGGGACAGGGAAGTGGCTACACCTTC. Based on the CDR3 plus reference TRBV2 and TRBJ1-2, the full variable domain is EPEVTQTPSHQVTQMGQEVILRCVPISNHLYFYWYRQILGQKVEFLVSFYNNEISEKSEIFDDQFSVERPDGSNFTLKIRSTKLEDSAMYFCASRTGQGSGYTFGSGTRLTVV.